This T cell receptor beta chain is drawn from a study of CD8 T cells in ankylosing spondylitis. Overall study findings and caveats: Characteristic of ankylosing spondylitis blood, it appeared, was a TCR beta motif comprising about eight highly homologous variants. Disease-associated clones were reportedly significantly overrepresented in matched ankylosing spondylitis synovial fluid. Clones linked to disease, bearing a CD8+ phenotype, were relatively rare in peripheral blood.

Comment on this clonotype: Its antigen is unknown.

Generation of TCR beta libraries employed quantitative 5'-RACE incorporating molecular barcodes. In TCRdb, the 5' RACE reads were re-called with MiXCR into one record per CDR3 protein. The data show about 540,000 distinct CDR3 sequences, about 13% seen once. The CDR3 extends over 18 amino acids. Trimming took 2 bases from V and 3 from J; bases not matched to a gene: 13. CDR1 SGHAT and CDR2 FQNNGV come from the germline V gene. This TCR was recovered from a male donor with ankylosing spondylitis. V gene TRBV11-2 combines with J gene TRBJ1-2; the match to TRBD1 covers 9 bases. The specimen sequenced was blood, either unsorted or a sorted T cell fraction (not recorded which). The CDR3 bases are TGTGCCAGCAGCTTAAAGGGCCGGACAGGGGAAGGCGACTATGGCTACACCTTC. This sequence encodes CASSLKGRTGEGDYGYTF.